This T cell receptor beta chain was found in a study of read filtering for tumor transcriptome and immune sequencing. Background on the study: Roughly 8 patients were R-ISS I, some 15 were R-ISS II, roughly 7 were R-ISS III. After DNase treatment, RNA was made into whole-transcriptome libraries.

The library was built from around 400 ng RNA with molecular barcoded adaptors for alpha/delta and beta/gamma chains. TCRdb reprocessed the reads via MiXCR and lists one record per CDR3 protein. The data contain about 86,000 distinct CDR3 sequences, around an eighth of them seen just once; the ten biggest clones take up 14% to 15%. Study-wide results and limits: Single-read clonotypes: about 81.9% of IR-seq clonotypes (approximately 4% of reads), 65% to 75% of RNA-seq clonotypes (roughly 43% of reads).

J was trimmed by 10 bases and V by 4 bases; bases with no gene match: 9. In germline, CDR1 is SGHRS, CDR2 YFSETQ. The CDR3 consists of 14 residues. This clonotype was picked up many times. The antigen is not known. The chain uses TRBV5-1 and TRBJ2-1, with 9 bases matching TRBD1. This clonotype was obtained from a donor at least 40 years old with multiple myeloma. The specimen was a population of CD138-negative cells sorted from bone marrow. The CDR3 reads CASSQLGDREEQFF. The CDR3 DNA is TGCGCCAGCAGCCAGCTGGGGGACAGGGAAGAGCAGTTCTTC. Looking up the rest from reference TRBV5-1 and TRBJ2-1 gives the full variable domain: KAGVTQTPRYLIKTRGQQVTLSCSPISGHRSVSWYQQTPGQGLQFLFEYFSETQRNKGNFPGRFSGRQFSNSRSEMNVSTLELGDSALYLCASSQLGDREEQFFGPGTRLTVL.